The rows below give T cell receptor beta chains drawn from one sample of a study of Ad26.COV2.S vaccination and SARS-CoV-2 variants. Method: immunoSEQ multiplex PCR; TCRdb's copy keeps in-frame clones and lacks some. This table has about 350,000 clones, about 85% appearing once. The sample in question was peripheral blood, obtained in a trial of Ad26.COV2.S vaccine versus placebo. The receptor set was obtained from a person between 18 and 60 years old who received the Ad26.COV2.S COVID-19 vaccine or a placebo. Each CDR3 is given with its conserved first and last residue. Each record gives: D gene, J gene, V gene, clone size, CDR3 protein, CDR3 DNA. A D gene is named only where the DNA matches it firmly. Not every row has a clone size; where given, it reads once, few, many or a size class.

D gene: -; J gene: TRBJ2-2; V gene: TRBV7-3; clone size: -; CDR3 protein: CASSLGLRSGELFF; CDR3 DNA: TGTGCCAGCAGCTTAGGGCTTCGGTCCGGGGAGCTGTTTTTT
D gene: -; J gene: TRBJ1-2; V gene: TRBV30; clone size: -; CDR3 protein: CAWSTDFNYGYTF; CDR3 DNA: TGTGCCTGGAGTACAGACTTTAACTATGGCTACACCTTC
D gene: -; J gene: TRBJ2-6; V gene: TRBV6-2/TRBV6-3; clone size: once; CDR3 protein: CATIPSPSGANVLTF; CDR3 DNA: TGTGCCACCATCCCGTCCCCCTCTGGGGCCAACGTCCTGACTTTC
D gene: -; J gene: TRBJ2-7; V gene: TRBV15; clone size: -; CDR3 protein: CATSYQPGWYEQYF; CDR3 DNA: TGTGCCACCAGCTACCAGCCAGGGTGGTACGAGCAGTACTTC
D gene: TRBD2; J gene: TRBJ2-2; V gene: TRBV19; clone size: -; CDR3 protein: CASSRELAGPNTGELFF; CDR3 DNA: TGTGCCAGTAGTCGGGAATTAGCGGGACCGAACACCGGGGAGCTGTTTTTT
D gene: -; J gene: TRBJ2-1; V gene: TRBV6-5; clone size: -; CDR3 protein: CASSYFPDKHNEQFF; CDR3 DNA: TGTGCCAGCAGTTACTTCCCAGATAAACACAATGAGCAGTTCTTC
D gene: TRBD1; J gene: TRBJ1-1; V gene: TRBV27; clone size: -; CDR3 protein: CASSSRTGKAFF; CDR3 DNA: TGTGCCAGCAGTTCCAGGACAGGGAAAGCTTTCTTT
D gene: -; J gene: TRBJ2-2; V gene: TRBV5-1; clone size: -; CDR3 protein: CASSVLTGLRFGNTGELFF; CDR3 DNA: TGCGCCAGCAGCGTACTTACCGGGCTCCGATTCGGAAACACCGGGGAGCTGTTTTTT
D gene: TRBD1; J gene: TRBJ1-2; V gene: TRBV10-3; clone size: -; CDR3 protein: CAISEFTGANYGYTF; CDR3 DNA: TGTGCCATCAGTGAGTTTACAGGGGCAAACTATGGCTACACCTTC
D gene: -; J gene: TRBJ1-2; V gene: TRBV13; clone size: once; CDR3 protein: CASSLTGSLSGYTF; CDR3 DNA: TGTGCCAGCAGCTTAACAGGGTCCCTTTCTGGCTACACCTTC
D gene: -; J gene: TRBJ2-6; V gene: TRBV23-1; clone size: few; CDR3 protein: CASSQKAENFSGANVLTF; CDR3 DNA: TGCGCCAGCAGTCAAAAGGCAGAAAATTTCTCTGGGGCCAACGTCCTGACTTTC
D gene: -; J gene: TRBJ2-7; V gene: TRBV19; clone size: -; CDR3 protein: CASSRTDRSYEQYF; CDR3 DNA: TGTGCCAGTAGTCGGACCGATCGCTCCTACGAGCAGTACTTC
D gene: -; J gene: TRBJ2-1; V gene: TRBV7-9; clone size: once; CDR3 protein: CASSLITILSSYNEQFF; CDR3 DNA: TGTGCCAGCAGCTTAATCACTATTCTTAGCTCCTACAATGAGCAGTTCTTC
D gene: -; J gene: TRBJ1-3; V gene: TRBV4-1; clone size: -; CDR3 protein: CASSQEKDSEIRNTIYF; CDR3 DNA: TGCGCCAGCAGCCAGGAAAAGGACAGCGAAATTCGAAACACCATATATTTT
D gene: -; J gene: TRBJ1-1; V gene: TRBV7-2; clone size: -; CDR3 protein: CASSSRGPGNTRKGVEAFF; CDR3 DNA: TGTGCCAGCAGCTCCCGGGGCCCAGGGAACACACGCAAGGGGGTTGAAGCTTTCTTT
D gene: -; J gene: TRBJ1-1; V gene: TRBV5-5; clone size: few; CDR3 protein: CASSLFLVAGSTEAFF; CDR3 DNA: TGTGCCAGCAGCTTGTTTCTAGTAGCAGGGAGCACTGAAGCTTTCTTT
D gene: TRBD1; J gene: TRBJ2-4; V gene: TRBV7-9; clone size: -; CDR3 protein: CASSTIGQGASKNIQYF; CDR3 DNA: TGTGCCAGCAGCACTATCGGACAGGGGGCAAGCAAAAACATTCAGTACTTC
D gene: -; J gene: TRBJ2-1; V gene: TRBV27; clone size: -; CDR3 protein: CASSPLGESYNEQFF; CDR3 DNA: TGTGCCAGCAGTCCCTTAGGAGAATCCTACAATGAGCAGTTCTTC
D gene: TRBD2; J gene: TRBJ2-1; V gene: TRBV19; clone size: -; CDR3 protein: CASRLAGASPNEQFF; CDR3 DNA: TGTGCCAGTAGGCTAGCGGGCGCCTCCCCCAATGAGCAGTTCTTC
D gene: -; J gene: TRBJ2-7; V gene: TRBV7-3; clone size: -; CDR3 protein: CASSLTSYEQYF; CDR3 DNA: TGTGCCAGCAGCTTAACCAGCTACGAGCAGTACTTC
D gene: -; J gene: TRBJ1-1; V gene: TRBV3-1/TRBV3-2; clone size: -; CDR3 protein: CASSQAEWTVNTEAFF; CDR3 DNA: TGTGCCAGCAGCCAAGCCGAATGGACAGTGAACACTGAAGCTTTCTTT
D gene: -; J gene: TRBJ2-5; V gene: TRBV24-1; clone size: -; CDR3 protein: CATSDPRSSGSETQYF; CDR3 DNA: TGTGCCACCAGTGACCCCCGGTCGAGCGGGTCGGAGACCCAGTACTTC
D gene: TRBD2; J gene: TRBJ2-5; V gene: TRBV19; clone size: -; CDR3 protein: CASSIDPGRVQETQYF; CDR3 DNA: TGTGCCAGTAGTATAGATCCGGGGAGGGTCCAAGAGACCCAGTACTTC
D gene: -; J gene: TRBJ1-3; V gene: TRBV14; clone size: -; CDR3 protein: CASSYRSTIYF; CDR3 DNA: TGTGCCAGCAGCTATAGGTCCACCATATATTTT
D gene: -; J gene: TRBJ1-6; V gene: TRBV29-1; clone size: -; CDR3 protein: CSALSSYNSPLHF; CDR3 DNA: TGCAGCGCCCTGAGCTCCTATAATTCACCCCTCCACTTT
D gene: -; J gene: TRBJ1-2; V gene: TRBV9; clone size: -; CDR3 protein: CASSGGPGWVGDGYTF; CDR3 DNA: TGTGCCAGCAGCGGAGGGCCAGGCTGGGTGGGGGATGGCTACACCTTC
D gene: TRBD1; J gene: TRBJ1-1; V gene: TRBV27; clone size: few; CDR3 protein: CASSLPTGIPPEAFF; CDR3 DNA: TGTGCCAGCAGTTTACCGACAGGGATTCCCCCCGAAGCTTTCTTT
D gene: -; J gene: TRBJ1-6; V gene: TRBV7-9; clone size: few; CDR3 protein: CASSLESSPLHF; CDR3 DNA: TGTGCCAGCAGCTTAGAGAGCTCACCCCTCCACTTT
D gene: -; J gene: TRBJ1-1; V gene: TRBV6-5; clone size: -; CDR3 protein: CASFPRVNTEAFF; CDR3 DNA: TGTGCCAGCTTTCCTCGGGTGAACACTGAAGCTTTCTTT